The sequence of this T cell receptor beta chain was determined in a study of Graves' ophthalmopathy and Graves' hyperthyroidism. Amplified TCR beta CDR3 regions were obtained using RNA transcripts as template. RT-PCR was first run with HTBI primers, then multiplex PCR in a second round. TCRdb used MiXCR to reprocess the multiplex PCR reads, holding one entry per CDR3 protein. This sample has almost 750,000 distinct CDR3 sequences, with 35% to 50% found just once. Sample: peripheral blood. The receptor was isolated from an adult man with Graves' ophthalmopathy.

DNA of the CDR3: TGTGCCAGCAGCTCAGGGCTAGCCTTGGAGGAGCAGTACTTC. This encodes CASSSGLALEEQYF. V is TRBV13 and J is TRBJ2-7; the D gene could be TRBD1 or TRBD2 (5 bases each). CDR1 and CDR2 (germline): PRHDT, FYEKMQ (reference sequence). V was trimmed by 4 bases and J by 7 bases, leaving 17 bases between them. CDR3 length equals 14 residues.